The following is a T cell receptor (beta chain) sequence with its context. This sample was taken from a study of blood T cell repertoires in COVID-19. For the study at large: Samples came from the United States, Italy and Spain, spanning acute and convalescent COVID-19.

The method was immunoSEQ multiplex PCR; TCRdb's version includes in-frame clones alone and lacks a portion of them. In the table there are about 200,000 clones, roughly 88% of which are singletons. Trimming shortened V by 1 base and J by 1 base, and 5 bases separated the two germline ends. CDR1 is GTSNPN, CDR2 SVGIG, per germline (reference sequence). The CDR3 extends over 12 amino acids. The chain carries TRBV30 and TRBJ2-7, with no clear D. Source material: peripheral blood. The source is a man aged 50 or older with COVID-19, enrolled during active disease. The CDR3 nucleotides read TGTGCCTGGAGTGCCTCTTCCTACGAGCAGTACTTC. Translated: CAWSASSYEQYF.